Detailed here is one T cell receptor (beta chain). Its target is not known. The data belong to a study of T cells in Graves' hyperthyroidism and ophthalmopathy. The wider study: Peripheral blood was drawn at first diagnosis, prior to all treatment. Findings of the study overall: Clonotypes that were expanded in thyroid above 0.001 mostly appeared in blood too.

Amplified TCR beta CDR3 regions derived from RNA transcripts. HTBI primers were the set used in a first-round RT-PCR of the TCR CDR3. MiXCR, applied by TCRdb to the multiplex PCR reads, yields one record per CDR3 protein. Here the sample spans 300,000 to 400,000 distinct CDR3 sequences, 21% being singletons. Stability of Graves' hyperthyroidism was defined as absent ophthalmopathy progression within 18 months. The sequencing input was blood. The sequence came from a woman in her 50s with Graves' hyperthyroidism.

The CDR3 DNA is TGTGCCAGCAGTTTTTTTGGGGACCTAGCGGGAGTCAATACAGATACGCAGTATTTT. Protein product: CASSFFGDLAGVNTDTQYF. This rearrangement joins TRBV28 to TRBJ2-3; 10 nucleotides agree with TRBD2. Germline loops: CDR1 MDHEN, CDR2 SYDVKM. CDR3 size: 19 residues. Losses at the gene ends were 3 bases for V and 3 bases for J; bases not matched to a gene: 15.